This TCR beta chain was identified in a study of glioma-infiltrating T cells after dendritic cell vaccination. The PCR used 60 V beta and 13 J beta primers. Sequencing was performed with immunoSEQ multiplex PCR; in TCRdb, only in-frame clones are kept and a portion is missing. Among about 64,000 clones listed, 75% to 85% were seen once. The CDR3 runs 15 residues. CDR1 and CDR2 (germline): SGHNT, YYREEE (reference sequence). Trimming pared 5 bases from V and 1 base from J, leaving 16 bases between. This receptor was identified in a human donor with glioblastoma. Sequenced here: blood, sampled before dendritic cell vaccination. This chain uses TRBV5-4 with TRBJ2-7; tentatively, D is TRBD1 (6 bases). For the CDR3, the DNA is TGTGCCAGCAGTTCGATCGGACAGAAGTCCTACGAGCAGTACTTC. This codes for CASSSIGQKSYEQYF.